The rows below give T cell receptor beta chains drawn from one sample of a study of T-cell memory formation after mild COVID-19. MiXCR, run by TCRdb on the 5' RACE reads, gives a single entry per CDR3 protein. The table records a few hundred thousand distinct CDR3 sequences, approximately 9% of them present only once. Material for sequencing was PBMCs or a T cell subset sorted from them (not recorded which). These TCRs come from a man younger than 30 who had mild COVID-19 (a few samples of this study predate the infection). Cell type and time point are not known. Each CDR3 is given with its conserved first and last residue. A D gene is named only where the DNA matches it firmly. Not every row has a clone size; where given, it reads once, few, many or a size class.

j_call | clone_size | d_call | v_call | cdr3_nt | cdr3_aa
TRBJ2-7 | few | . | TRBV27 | TGTGCCAGCAGTAACCGCGGGGCGGCCCGAACCTACGAGCAGTACTTC | CASSNRGAARTYEQYF
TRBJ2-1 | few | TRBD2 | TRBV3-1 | TGTGCCAGCAGCCAAGAGTTAGCGGGTTACAATGAGCAGTTCTTC | CASSQELAGYNEQFF
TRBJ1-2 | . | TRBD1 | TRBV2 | TGTGCCAGCAGTGCAGATGGACAGGGCTATGGCTACACCTTC | CASSADGQGYGYTF
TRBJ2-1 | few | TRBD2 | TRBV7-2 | TGTGCCAGCAGCTTAGCGGGACTAGCGGGGTCAATCAATGAGCAGTTCTTC | CASSLAGLAGSINEQFF
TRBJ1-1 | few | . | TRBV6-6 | TGTGCCAGCACCTTCCCCCCAGGGTCTATGACTGAAGCTTTCTTT | CASTFPPGSMTEAFF
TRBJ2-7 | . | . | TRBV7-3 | TGTGCCAGCAGCGCGGGACACACCTACGAGCAGTACTTC | CASSAGHTYEQYF
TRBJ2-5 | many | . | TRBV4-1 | TGCGCCAGCAGCCAAGATCCCCTGATACAAGAGACCCAGTACTTC | CASSQDPLIQETQYF
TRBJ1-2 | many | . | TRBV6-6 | TGTGCCATCAGCGGGAGTGTAGATTTCTATGGCTACACCTTC | CAISGSVDFYGYTF
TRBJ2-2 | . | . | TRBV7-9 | TGTGCCAGCAGCTTAGCCCCGGGTCTCGGCGGGGAGCTGTTTTTT | CASSLAPGLGGELFF
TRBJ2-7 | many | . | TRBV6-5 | TGTGCCAGCAGTTACTCGCAGGGTCCCTACGAGCAGTACTTC | CASSYSQGPYEQYF
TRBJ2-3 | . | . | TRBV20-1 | TGCAGTGCTGGACCGGCGGATACGCAGTATTTT | CSAGPADTQYF
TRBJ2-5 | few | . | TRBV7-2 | TGTGCCAGCAGCTTAGATTTCCAGGCCCAGTACTTC | CASSLDFQAQYF
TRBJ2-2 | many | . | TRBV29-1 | TGCAGCGTTGACCCAACGAACACCGGGGAGCTGTTTTTT | CSVDPTNTGELFF
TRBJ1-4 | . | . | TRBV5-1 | TGCGCCAGCAGCTCGTTAACAGGGAATGAAAAACTGTTTTTT | CASSSLTGNEKLFF
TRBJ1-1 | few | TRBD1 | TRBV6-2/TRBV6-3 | TGTGCCAGCAGGCGGGACAGAAGGAACACTGAAGCTTTCTTT | CASRRDRRNTEAFF
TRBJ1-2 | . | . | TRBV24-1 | TGTGCCACCAGTGATGAAGTTCAGAACTATGGCTACACCTTC | CATSDEVQNYGYTF
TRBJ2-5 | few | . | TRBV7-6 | TGTGCCAGCAGCTACCAAAGGGCCAGGACTCTCGGAGAGACCCAGTACTTC | CASSYQRARTLGETQYF
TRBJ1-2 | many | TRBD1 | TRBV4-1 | TGCGCCAGCAGCCATCCTGAAGGGACAGATTTCTATGGCTACACCTTC | CASSHPEGTDFYGYTF
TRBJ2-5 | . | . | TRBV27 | TGTGCCAGCAGTTTAAGTTACCAAGAGACCCAGTACTTC | CASSLSYQETQYF
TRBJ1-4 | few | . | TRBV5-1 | TGCGCCAGCAGCTTGGTAGTCCGTGGAGGGCCTAATGAAAAACTGTTTTTT | CASSLVVRGGPNEKLFF
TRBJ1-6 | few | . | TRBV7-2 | TGTGCCAGCAGCCGATCGATAGGGGATGGGTCACCCCTCCACTTT | CASSRSIGDGSPLHF
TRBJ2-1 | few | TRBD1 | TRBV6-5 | TGTGCCAGCAGTTACATACAGGGGAATGAGCAGTTCTTC | CASSYIQGNEQFF
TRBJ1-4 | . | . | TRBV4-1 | TGCGCCAGCAGCCTAGGGGTTGCGGAGGGTGAAAAACTGTTTTTT | CASSLGVAEGEKLFF
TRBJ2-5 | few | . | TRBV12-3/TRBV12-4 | TGTGCCAGCAGTTTTGAACAGGCGAAAGAGACCCAGTACTTC | CASSFEQAKETQYF
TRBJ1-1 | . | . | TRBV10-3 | TGTGCCATTCGCGGGACACCGAACACTGAAGCTTTCTTT | CAIRGTPNTEAFF
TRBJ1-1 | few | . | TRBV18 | TGTGCCAGCTCACCCTGGGGGGCGTTGAACACTGAAGCTTTCTTT | CASSPWGALNTEAFF
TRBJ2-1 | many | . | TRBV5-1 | TGCGCCAGCAGCTCAGACCCCACGAGCTCCTACAATGAGCAGTTCTTC | CASSSDPTSSYNEQFF
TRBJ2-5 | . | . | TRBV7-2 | TGTGCCAGCAGCCCCATACTTGGGGGGCTGAAGACCCAGTACTTC | CASSPILGGLKTQYF
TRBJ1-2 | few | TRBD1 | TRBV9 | TGTGCCAGCAGCGTAGCTAGGACAGGGAGGGATGGCTACACCTTC | CASSVARTGRDGYTF
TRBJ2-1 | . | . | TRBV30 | TGTGCCTGGAGTGTATCATCGGGCCGCAATGAGCAGTTCTTC | CAWSVSSGRNEQFF
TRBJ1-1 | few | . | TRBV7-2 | TGTGCCAGCAGCCGAGTTGGGTCTGAAGCTTTCTTT | CASSRVGSEAFF
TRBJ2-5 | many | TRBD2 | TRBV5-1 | TGCGCCAGCAGCGCGAGGACTAGCCTCCAGACCCAGTACTTC | CASSARTSLQTQYF
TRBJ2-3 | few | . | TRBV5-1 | TGCGCCAGCAGCCCCCATTCAGAGGGAGATACGCAGTATTTT | CASSPHSEGDTQYF
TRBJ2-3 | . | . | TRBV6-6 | TGTGCCAGCAGTTACGGCAGGACAGATACGCAGTATTTT | CASSYGRTDTQYF
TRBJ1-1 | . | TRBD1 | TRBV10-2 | TGCGCCAGCAGGCAACAGGGGGCGAGCACTGAAGCTTTCTTT | CASRQQGASTEAFF
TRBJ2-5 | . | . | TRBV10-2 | TGCGCCAGCATGAGCGGCCAAGAGACCCAGTACTTC | CASMSGQETQYF
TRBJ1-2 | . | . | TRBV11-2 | TGTGCCAGCAGCTTAGTGGTCCGGGGGAACTATGGCTACACCTTC | CASSLVVRGNYGYTF
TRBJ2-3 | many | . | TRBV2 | TGTGCCAGCAGCGGGCTATCTTGGAGGCGCACAGATACGCAGTATTTT | CASSGLSWRRTDTQYF